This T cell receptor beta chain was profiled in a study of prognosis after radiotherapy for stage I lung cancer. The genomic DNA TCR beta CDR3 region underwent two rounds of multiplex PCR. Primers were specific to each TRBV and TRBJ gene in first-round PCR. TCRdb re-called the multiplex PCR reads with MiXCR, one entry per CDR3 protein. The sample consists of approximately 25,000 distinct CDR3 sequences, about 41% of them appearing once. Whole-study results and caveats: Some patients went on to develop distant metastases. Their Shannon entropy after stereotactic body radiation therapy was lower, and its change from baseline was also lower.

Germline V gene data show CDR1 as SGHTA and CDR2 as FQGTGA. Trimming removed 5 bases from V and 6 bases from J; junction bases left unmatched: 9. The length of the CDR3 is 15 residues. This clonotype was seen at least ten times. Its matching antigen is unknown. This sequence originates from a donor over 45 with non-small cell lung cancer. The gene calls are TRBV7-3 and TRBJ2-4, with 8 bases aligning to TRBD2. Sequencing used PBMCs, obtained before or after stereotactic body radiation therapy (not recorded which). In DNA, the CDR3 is TGTGCCAGCAGCCACCCCCGACGGGAGGGAAACATTCAGTACTTC. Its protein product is CASSHPRREGNIQYF.